This TCR beta chain derives from a study of blood T cell repertoires in COVID-19. The wider study: Material from acute and convalescent COVID-19 was sourced from the United States, Italy and Spain. The cDNA or gDNA used as material had been derived from T cells, B-cell-depleted T cells, or PBMCs.

The V end was cut by 6 bases, the J end by 6 bases, with 18 bases between. The CDR3 contains 14 residues. Per germline, CDR1 SGHRS and CDR2 YFSETQ. Methods used by the authors: Estimated nucleated cell counts came from reference gene primer amplification. Clones were sequenced by immunoSEQ multiplex PCR, and TCRdb holds only the in-frame ones, with some missing. V and J calls and clone size are given by that table; D and trimming were obtained from the DNA. Here the sample spans roughly 42,000 clones, roughly nine tenths being singletons. Seattle enrolled patients during active infection and tracked them longitudinally.

What was sequenced was peripheral blood. The chain carries TRBV5-1 and TRBJ2-5; a possible D gene is TRBD1 (5 bases). This TCR was recovered from a man aged 45-60 years with COVID-19, enrolled during active disease. Here the CDR3 DNA reads TGCGCCAGCAACGAGATGGGGCAGACCAAGACCCAGTACTTC. Translating gives CASNEMGQTKTQYF.